Listed here are 16 T cell receptor beta chains from one sample, sequenced in a study of T cell responses to AZD1222 COVID-19 vaccine. Some clones are missing from TCRdb's copy, which holds only in-frame ones; the method was immunoSEQ multiplex PCR. The sample carries approximately 150,000 clones, around 92% recorded once. The sequences come from peripheral blood, collected on day 0 of AZD1222 vaccination. Every receptor here comes from an adult in good health.

This clone showed up just once. This chain links TRBV11-2 with TRBJ1-2, with TRBD1 matching 7 bases. Trimming removed 3 bases from V and 7 bases from J; junction bases left unmatched: 5. Germline CDR1 reads SGHAT; CDR2 reads FQNNGV. The length of the CDR3 is 13 residues. The CDR3 loop is CASSFSSGGGYTF. CDR3 sequence (DNA): TGTGCCAGCAGCTTTTCTTCAGGGGGTGGCTACACCTTC. Combining the CDR3 with reference TRBV11-2 and TRBJ1-2 gives the whole variable domain EAGVAQSPRYKIIEKRQSVAFWCNPISGHATLYWYQQILGQGPKLLIQFQNNGVVDDSQLPKDRFSAERLKGVDSTLKIQPAKLEDSAVYLCASSFSSGGGYTFGSGTRLTVV.

The chain uses TRBV7-3 and TRBJ2-2; D is perhaps TRBD2 (7 bases). The CDR3 sequence is 16 residues long. Germline CDR1 SGHTA, CDR2 FQGTGA. Trimming cost V 5 bases and J 2 bases, with 15 bases left between them. This CDR3 reads CASSPKGGVNTGELFF. In nucleotides, the CDR3 is TGTGCCAGCAGCCCCAAGGGGGGGGTAAACACCGGGGAGCTGTTTTTT.

V and J are TRBV5-8 and TRBJ2-3; 10 bases match TRBD2. The ends lost 0 bases at V and 6 bases at J; junction bases unmatched: 4. The germline V gene has CDR1 SGHTS and CDR2 YDEGEE. This CDR3 region has 15 residues. The CDR3 DNA is TGTGCCAGCAGCTTGGGTAGCGGGGGGATGGATACGCAGTATTTT. This gives the protein CASSLGSGGMDTQYF.

CDR3 in DNA: TGTGCCAGCTCACCCAGGACAGGGGAGTACTACGAGCAGTACTTC. Its translation is CASSPRTGEYYEQYF. The rearrangement links TRBV18 to TRBJ2-7, with 9 bases that match TRBD1. This CDR3 comprises 15 residues. The germline CDR1 and CDR2 sequences are KGHSH and LQKENI. The trim removed 3 bases at V and 3 bases at J, leaving 6 bases unmatched. The variable domain in full, with the rest retrieved from reference TRBV18 and TRBJ2-7, is NAGVMQNPRHLVRRRGQEARLRCSPMKGHSHVYWYRQLPEEGLKFMVYLQKENIIDESGMPKERFSAEFPKEGPSILRIQQVVRGDSAAYFCASSPRTGEYYEQYFGPGTRLTVT.

The chain has TRBV30 and TRBJ1-5; possibly TRBD1 for D (5 bases). Germline CDR1 is GTSNPN and CDR2 is SVGIG (reference sequence). CDR3 length: 13 residues. V gave up 1 base and J gave up 6 bases, with 10 bases separating them. The CDR3, as DNA: TGTGCCTGGAGTGCAAGGGGCAGTCAGCCCCAGCATTTT. Its translation: CAWSARGSQPQHF.

The V gene is TRBV19, the J gene TRBJ2-1; tentatively, D is TRBD1 or TRBD2 (5 bases each). V lost 5 bases to trimming and J lost 0 bases, with 14 bases between them. The length of the CDR3 is 16 residues. In germline, CDR1 is LNHDA, CDR2 SQIVND (reference sequence). CDR3 loop: CASSPDSGPSYNEQFF. The CDR3 DNA sequence: TGTGCCAGTAGTCCCGACTCGGGGCCCTCCTACAATGAGCAGTTCTTC.

The chain has TRBV29-1 and TRBJ2-7; TRBD1 agrees at 9 bases. Germline CDR1 and CDR2: SQVTM and ANQGSEA. CDR3 length: 13 residues. Trimming at V came to 6 bases and at J to 6 bases, leaving 9 bases not matched to a gene. The CDR3 bases are TGCAGCGTAGCCTACAGGGGGCAAGGCGAGCAGTACTTC. This gives the protein CSVAYRGQGEQYF.

The chain links TRBV30 to TRBJ2-3; TRBD2 matches 16 bases. V dropped 7 bases and J dropped 4; count of bases not matched to a gene: 8. The length of the CDR3 is 16 residues. Germline V lookup: CDR1 GTSNPN, CDR2 SVGIG (reference sequence). DNA of the CDR3: TGTGCCTCCACGGGGACTAGCGGGGGGGCTGCAGATACGCAGTATTTT. Its protein product is CASTGTSGGAADTQYF.

The chain has TRBV27 and TRBJ2-1; 10 bases map to TRBD2. After removal of 5 bases from V and 9 bases from J, the junction contained 10 bases not matched to a gene. CDR3 length equals 15 residues. From germline, CDR1 is MNHEY and CDR2 SMNVEV (reference sequence). In DNA, the CDR3 is TGTGCCAGCAGTCCCCCCAGCGGGGGGGCCTTTGAGCAGTTCTTC. Translating gives CASSPPSGGAFEQFF.

This clone showed up just once. The chain links TRBV5-1 to TRBJ1-3; D remains ambiguous. The CDR3 has 14 residues. Trimming left V 2 bases short and J 1 base short, with 7 bases between. The V gene's germline CDR1 is SGHRS and CDR2 YFSETQ. CDR3 residues: CASSFGVSGNTIYF. The CDR3 region has the DNA TGCGCCAGCAGCTTTGGGGTATCTGGAAACACCATATATTTT.

This clone was seen only once. V is TRBV11-1 and J is TRBJ2-5; D not resolved. Trimming took off 5 bases at V and 1 base at J, with 5 bases between the two ends. CDR1 is SGHAT and CDR2 is FQDESV in the germline V gene (reference sequence). The CDR3 covers 12 residues. In DNA, the CDR3 is TGTGCCAGCAGCAAGATCCAAGAGACCCAGTACTTC. This translates into CASSKIQETQYF.

This chain connects TRBV29-1 to TRBJ2-1, with 13 bases identical to TRBD2. Per the germline V gene, CDR1 is SQVTM and CDR2 is ANQGSEA. V trimming: 7 bases; J trimming: 12 bases; junction bases outside the gene matches: 12. This CDR3 contains 14 residues. For the CDR3, the DNA is TGCAGCGCCGATCGTACTAGCGGGGGGGGCGGGCAGTTCTTC. Protein: CSADRTSGGGGQFF.

This chain connects TRBV14 to TRBJ1-1; TRBD1 might be the D (5 bases). This CDR3 has 13 amino acids. From germline, CDR1 is SGHDN and CDR2 FVKESK. V gave up 4 bases and J gave up 4 bases, with 10 bases separating them. Here the CDR3 DNA reads TGTGCCAGCAGCCTGGCCCAGGGCACTGAAGCTTTCTTT. It codes for CASSLAQGTEAFF.

The CDR3, as DNA: TGTGCCAGCAGGCCCACGAATCAGCCCCAGCATTTT. Translating it yields CASRPTNQPQHF. The chain links TRBV28 to TRBJ1-5; D is unresolved. The length of the CDR3 is 12 residues. Trimming left V 6 bases short and J 4 bases short, with 7 bases between. CDR1 MDHEN and CDR2 SYDVKM come from the germline V gene.

The CDR3 reads CASSEYERSYEQYF. The CDR3 bases are TGTGCCAGCAGTGAATACGAGAGGTCCTACGAGCAGTACTTC. The rearrangement joins TRBV25-1 to TRBJ2-7, with unresolved D. Per germline, CDR1 MGHDK and CDR2 SYGVNS. There are 14 residues in the CDR3. The germline V and J ends were trimmed by 0 bases and 1 base, with 7 bases remaining between them.

This clone was counted a single time. The J gene is TRBJ1-5, the V gene TRBV6-5; the D is unclear. Per the germline V gene, CDR1 is MNHEY and CDR2 is SVGAGI. V lost 0 bases and J 6 bases, leaving 12 bases between the germline ends. The CDR3 contains 15 residues. CDR3 region: CASSYSSGELQPQHF. Written as DNA, the CDR3 is TGTGCCAGCAGTTACTCGAGCGGGGAACTTCAGCCCCAGCATTTT.